These T cell receptor beta chains were read from a single sample in a study of shared clonotypes between healthy human individuals. Repertoires were generated with immunoSEQ multiplex PCR, while TCRdb's copy carries only in-frame clones and drops some. The repertoire holds under 1,100,000 clones, with 75% as singletons. The sequenced sample was memory CD4+ T cells sorted from blood. These receptors were taken from a man aged 18 to 29 in good health. Each CDR3 is given with its conserved first and last residue. The D gene is left open where the match is weak. Part of the rows lack a size; the others show once, few, many or a class for expanded clones.

D | J | V | size | DNA | CDR3
TRBD1 | TRBJ2-3 | TRBV5-1 | - | TGCGCCAGCAGCTCCGGGACAGGGGGCGTAGATACGCAGTATTTT | CASSSGTGGVDTQYF
TRBD2 | TRBJ2-3 | TRBV11-3 | - | TGTGCCAGCAGCGATGGACTAGCGGCCTACACAGATACGCAGTATTTT | CASSDGLAAYTDTQYF
- | TRBJ2-3 | TRBV5-1 | - | TGCGCCAGCAGCCAACCCCCCGGGAGTTCGACAGATACGCAGTATTTT | CASSQPPGSSTDTQYF
- | TRBJ2-5 | TRBV5-1 | - | TGCGCCAGCAGCCCCGGGGACAGCCTGTCCGGGGAGGCCCAGTACTTC | CASSPGDSLSGEAQYF
- | TRBJ2-5 | TRBV7-2 | many | TGTGCCAGCAGCTTAACGGGGGACGCCACGAGAAAGACCCAGTACTTC | CASSLTGDATRKTQYF
- | TRBJ1-3 | TRBV29-1 | - | TGCAGCGTTCAATTGGCCTCTGGAAACACCATATATTTT | CSVQLASGNTIYF
- | TRBJ2-5 | TRBV2 | - | TGTGCCAGTATGCGGGACAACCAAGAGACCCAGTACTTC | CASMRDNQETQYF
- | TRBJ2-7 | TRBV2 | - | TGTGCCAGCAGATCGTCAGGGGAGCAGTACTTC | CASRSSGEQYF
TRBD1 | TRBJ1-2 | TRBV5-6 | - | TGTGCCAGCAGTCGGGACAGGGGGCTCTTATCGGGCTACACCTTC | CASSRDRGLLSGYTF
- | TRBJ2-1 | TRBV1 | - | TGCACCGTAATAAAGCGGGGGAATTACAATGAGCAGTTCTTC | CTVIKRGNYNEQFF
TRBD2 | TRBJ2-7 | TRBV30 | few | TGTGCCTGGAGTGTCCCCTCGGTGGGCGGGAGGGTCCCACAGTACTTC | CAWSVPSVGGRVPQYF
- | TRBJ2-6 | TRBV2 | - | TGTGCCAGCAGTGAACAAACAGGGTCTGGGGCCAACGTCCTGACTTTC | CASSEQTGSGANVLTF
- | TRBJ2-1 | TRBV7-9 | - | TGTGCCAGCAGCTGGGGTTCCCTCTCCTACAATGAGCAGTTCTTC | CASSWGSLSYNEQFF
- | TRBJ1-5 | TRBV18 | many | TGTGCCAGCTCAGCAACCGGAAGGGATCAGCCCCAGCATTTT | CASSATGRDQPQHF
- | TRBJ1-6 | TRBV6-6 | - | TGTGCCAGCAGCTATCTTAGCTCCTATAATTCACCCCTCCACTTT | CASSYLSSYNSPLHF